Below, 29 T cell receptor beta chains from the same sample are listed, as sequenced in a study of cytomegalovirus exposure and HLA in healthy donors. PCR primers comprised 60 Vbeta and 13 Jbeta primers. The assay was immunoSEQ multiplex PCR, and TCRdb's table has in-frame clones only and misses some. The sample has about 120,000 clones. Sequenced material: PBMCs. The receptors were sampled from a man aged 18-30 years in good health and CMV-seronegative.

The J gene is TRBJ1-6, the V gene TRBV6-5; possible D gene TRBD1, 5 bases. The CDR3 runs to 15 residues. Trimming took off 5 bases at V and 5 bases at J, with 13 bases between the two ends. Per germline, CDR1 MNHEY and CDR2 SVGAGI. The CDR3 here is CASSTGDGNNSPLHF. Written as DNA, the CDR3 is TGTGCCAGCAGTACGGGGGACGGCAATAATTCACCCCTCCACTTT.

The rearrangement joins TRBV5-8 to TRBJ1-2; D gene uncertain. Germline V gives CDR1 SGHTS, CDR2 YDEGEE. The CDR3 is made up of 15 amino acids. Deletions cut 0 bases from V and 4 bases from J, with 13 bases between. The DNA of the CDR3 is TGTGCCAGCAGCTTGGGCCCAGGTCCCTCCTATGGCTACACCTTC. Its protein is CASSLGPGPSYGYTF.

The chain's CDR3 is CASSPQASYEQYF. DNA of the CDR3: TGTGCCAGCAGCCCCCAAGCCTCCTACGAGCAGTACTTC. V is TRBV7-9 and J is TRBJ2-7; D uncertain. V lost 5 bases and J 0 bases, leaving 8 bases between the germline ends. Germline CDR1 reads SEHNR; CDR2 reads FQNEAQ (reference sequence). The CDR3 loop spans 13 amino acids.

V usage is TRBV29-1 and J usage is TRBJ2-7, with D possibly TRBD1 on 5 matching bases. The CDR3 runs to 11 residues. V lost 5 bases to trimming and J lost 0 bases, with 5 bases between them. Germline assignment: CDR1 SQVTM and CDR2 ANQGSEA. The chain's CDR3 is CSVRGSYEQYF. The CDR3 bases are TGCAGCGTTAGGGGCTCCTACGAGCAGTACTTC.

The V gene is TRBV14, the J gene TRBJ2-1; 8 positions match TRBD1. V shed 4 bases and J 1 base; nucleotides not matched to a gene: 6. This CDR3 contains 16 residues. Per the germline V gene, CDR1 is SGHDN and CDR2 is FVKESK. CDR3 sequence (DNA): TGTGCCAGCAGCCGTATCAGGGGGCTTTCCTACAATGAGCAGTTCTTC. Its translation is CASSRIRGLSYNEQFF.

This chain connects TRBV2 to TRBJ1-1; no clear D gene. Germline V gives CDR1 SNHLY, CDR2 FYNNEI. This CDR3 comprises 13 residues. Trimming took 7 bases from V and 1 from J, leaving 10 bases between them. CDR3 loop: CASIVEENTEAFF. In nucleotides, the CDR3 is TGTGCCAGCATAGTTGAAGAGAACACTGAAGCTTTCTTT.

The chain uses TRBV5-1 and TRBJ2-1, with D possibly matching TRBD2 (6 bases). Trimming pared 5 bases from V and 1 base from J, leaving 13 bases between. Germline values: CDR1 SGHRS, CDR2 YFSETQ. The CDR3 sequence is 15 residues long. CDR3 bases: TGCGCCAGCAGGACTGGGGGGTGGTCCTACAATGAGCAGTTCTTC. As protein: CASRTGGWSYNEQFF. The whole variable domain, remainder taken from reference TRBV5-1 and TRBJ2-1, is KAGVTQTPRYLIKTRGQQVTLSCSPISGHRSVSWYQQTPGQGLQFLFEYFSETQRNKGNFPGRFSGRQFSNSRSEMNVSTLELGDSALYLCASRTGGWSYNEQFFGPGTRLTVL.

The chain's CDR3 is CASSLVNLSGEQYF. CDR3 sequence (DNA): TGCGCCAGCAGCTTGGTGAACCTGTCGGGCGAGCAGTACTTC. This chain uses TRBV5-1 with TRBJ2-7; the D is unclear. Germline V gives CDR1 SGHRS, CDR2 YFSETQ. V gave up 0 bases and J gave up 6 bases, with 13 bases separating them. The length of the CDR3 is 14 residues.

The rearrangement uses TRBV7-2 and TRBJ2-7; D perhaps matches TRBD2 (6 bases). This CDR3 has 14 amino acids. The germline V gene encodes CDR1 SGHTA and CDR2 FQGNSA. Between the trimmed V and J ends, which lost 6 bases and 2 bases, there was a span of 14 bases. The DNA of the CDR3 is TGTGCCAGCAGGTCGGGGGTTGGGCCCTACGAGCAGTACTTC. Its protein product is CASRSGVGPYEQYF.

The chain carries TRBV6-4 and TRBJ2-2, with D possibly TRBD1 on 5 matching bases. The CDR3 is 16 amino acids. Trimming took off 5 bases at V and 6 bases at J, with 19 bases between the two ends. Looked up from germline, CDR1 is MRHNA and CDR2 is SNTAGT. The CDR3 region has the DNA TGTGCCAGCAGTCACAGGACGGGTTCTGACGCCGGGGAGCTGTTTTTT. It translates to CASSHRTGSDAGELFF.

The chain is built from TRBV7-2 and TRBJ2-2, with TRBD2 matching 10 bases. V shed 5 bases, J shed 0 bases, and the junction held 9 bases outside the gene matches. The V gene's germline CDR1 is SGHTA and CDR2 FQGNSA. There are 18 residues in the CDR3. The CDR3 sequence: CASSPVLAGATNTGELFF. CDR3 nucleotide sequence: TGTGCCAGCAGCCCAGTTCTAGCGGGAGCCACGAACACCGGGGAGCTGTTTTTT.

CDR3 DNA sequence: TGTGCCGGCACCTTAGCCGGGAGCTCCTACAATGAGCAGTTCTTC. This gives the protein CAGTLAGSSYNEQFF. The chain links TRBV2 to TRBJ2-1; tentatively, D is TRBD2 (6 bases). The CDR3 length is 15 residues. In germline, CDR1 is SNHLY, CDR2 FYNNEI. V was trimmed by 11 bases and J by 0 bases, leaving 17 bases between them.

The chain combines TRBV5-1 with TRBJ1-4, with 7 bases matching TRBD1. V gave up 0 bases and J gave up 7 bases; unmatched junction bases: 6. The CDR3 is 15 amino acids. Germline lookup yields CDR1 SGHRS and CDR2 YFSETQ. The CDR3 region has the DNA TGCGCCAGCAGCTTGGCATTAGGGGGCGGTGAAAAACTGTTTTTT. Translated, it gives CASSLALGGGEKLFF. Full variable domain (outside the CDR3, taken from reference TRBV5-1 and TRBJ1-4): KAGVTQTPRYLIKTRGQQVTLSCSPISGHRSVSWYQQTPGQGLQFLFEYFSETQRNKGNFPGRFSGRQFSNSRSEMNVSTLELGDSALYLCASSLALGGGEKLFFGSGTQLSVL.

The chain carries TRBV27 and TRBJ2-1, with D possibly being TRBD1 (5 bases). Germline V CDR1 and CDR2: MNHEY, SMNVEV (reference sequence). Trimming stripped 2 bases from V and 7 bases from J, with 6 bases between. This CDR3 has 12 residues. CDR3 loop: CASSLKGNEQFF. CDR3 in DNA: TGTGCCAGCAGTTTAAAGGGGAATGAGCAGTTCTTC.

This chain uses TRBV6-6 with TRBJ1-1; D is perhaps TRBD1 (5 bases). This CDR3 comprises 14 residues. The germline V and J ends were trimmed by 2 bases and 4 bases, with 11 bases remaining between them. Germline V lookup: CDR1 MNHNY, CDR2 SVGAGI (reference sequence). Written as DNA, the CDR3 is TGTGCCAGCAGTTACCCCCAGGGTGCCACTGAAGCTTTCTTT. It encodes CASSYPQGATEAFF.

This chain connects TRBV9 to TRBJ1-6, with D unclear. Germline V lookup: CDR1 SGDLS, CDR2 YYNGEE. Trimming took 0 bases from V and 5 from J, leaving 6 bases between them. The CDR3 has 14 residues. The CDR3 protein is CASSVAPNNSPLHF. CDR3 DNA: TGTGCCAGCAGCGTAGCTCCTAATAATTCACCCCTCCACTTT.

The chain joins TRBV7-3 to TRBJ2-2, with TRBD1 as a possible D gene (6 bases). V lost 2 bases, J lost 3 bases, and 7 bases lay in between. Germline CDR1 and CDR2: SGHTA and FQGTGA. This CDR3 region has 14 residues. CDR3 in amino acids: CASSLWTDTGELFF. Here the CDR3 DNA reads TGTGCCAGCAGCTTATGGACAGACACCGGGGAGCTGTTTTTT.

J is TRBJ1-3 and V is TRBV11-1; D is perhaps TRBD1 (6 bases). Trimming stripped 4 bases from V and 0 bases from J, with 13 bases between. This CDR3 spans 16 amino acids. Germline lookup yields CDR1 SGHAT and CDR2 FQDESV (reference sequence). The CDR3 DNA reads TGTGCCAGCAGCTACGCCACAGGGTTCTCTGGAAACACCATATATTTT. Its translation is CASSYATGFSGNTIYF.

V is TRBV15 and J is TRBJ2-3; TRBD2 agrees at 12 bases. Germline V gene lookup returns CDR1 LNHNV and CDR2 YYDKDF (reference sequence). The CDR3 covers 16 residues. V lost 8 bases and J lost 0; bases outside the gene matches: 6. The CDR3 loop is CATGDTSGRSTDTQYF. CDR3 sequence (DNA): TGTGCCACCGGGGACACTAGCGGGAGGAGCACAGATACGCAGTATTTT.

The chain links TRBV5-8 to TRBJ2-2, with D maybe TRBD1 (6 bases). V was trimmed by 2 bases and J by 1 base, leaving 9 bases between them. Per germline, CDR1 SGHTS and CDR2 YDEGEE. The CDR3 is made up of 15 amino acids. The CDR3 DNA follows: TGTGCCAGCAGCTTAGGACAGATGAACACCGGGGAGCTGTTTTTT. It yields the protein CASSLGQMNTGELFF.

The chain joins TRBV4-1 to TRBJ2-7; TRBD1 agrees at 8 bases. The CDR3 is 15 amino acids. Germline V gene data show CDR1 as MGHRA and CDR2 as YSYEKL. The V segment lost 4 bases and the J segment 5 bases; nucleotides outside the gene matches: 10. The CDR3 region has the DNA TGCGCCAGCAGCCTCGACCAGGGGGCTTCTAACGAGCAGTACTTC. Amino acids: CASSLDQGASNEQYF.

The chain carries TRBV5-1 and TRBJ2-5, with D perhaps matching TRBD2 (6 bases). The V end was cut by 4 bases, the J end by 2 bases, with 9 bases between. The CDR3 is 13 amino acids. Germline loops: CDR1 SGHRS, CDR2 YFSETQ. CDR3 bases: TGCGCCAGCAGCCTCGGGAGTCAAGAGACCCAGTACTTC. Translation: CASSLGSQETQYF.

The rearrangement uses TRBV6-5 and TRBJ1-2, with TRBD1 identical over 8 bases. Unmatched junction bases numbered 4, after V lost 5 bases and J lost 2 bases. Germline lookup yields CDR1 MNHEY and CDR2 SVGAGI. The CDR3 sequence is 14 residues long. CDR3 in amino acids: CASSGQGTNYGYTF. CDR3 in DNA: TGTGCCAGCAGTGGACAGGGAACGAACTATGGCTACACCTTC.

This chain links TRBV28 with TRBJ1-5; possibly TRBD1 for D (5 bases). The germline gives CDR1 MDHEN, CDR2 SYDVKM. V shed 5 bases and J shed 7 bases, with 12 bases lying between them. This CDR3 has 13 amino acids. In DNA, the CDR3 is TGTGCCAGCAGTACTCTCGGGGGACAGCCCCAGCATTTT. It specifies CASSTLGGQPQHF.

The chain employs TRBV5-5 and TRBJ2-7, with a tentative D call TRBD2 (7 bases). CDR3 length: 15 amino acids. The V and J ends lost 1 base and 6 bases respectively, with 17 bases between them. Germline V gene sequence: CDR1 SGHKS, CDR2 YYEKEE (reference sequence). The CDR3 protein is CASSLSGGSTPEQYF. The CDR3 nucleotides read TGTGCCAGCAGCTTGTCGGGGGGCTCCACTCCCGAGCAGTACTTC.

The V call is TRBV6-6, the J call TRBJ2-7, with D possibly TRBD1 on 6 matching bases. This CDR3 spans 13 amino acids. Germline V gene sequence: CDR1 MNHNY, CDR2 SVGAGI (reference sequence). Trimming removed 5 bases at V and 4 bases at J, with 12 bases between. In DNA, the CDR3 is TGTGCCAGCAGTACGGACAGTTTTTACGAGCAGTACTTC. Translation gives CASSTDSFYEQYF.

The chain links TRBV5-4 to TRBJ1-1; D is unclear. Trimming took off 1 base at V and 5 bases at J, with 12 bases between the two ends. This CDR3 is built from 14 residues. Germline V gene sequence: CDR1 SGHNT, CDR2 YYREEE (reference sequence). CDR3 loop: CASSLMGPGTEAFF. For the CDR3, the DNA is TGTGCCAGCAGCTTGATGGGTCCGGGGACTGAAGCTTTCTTT.

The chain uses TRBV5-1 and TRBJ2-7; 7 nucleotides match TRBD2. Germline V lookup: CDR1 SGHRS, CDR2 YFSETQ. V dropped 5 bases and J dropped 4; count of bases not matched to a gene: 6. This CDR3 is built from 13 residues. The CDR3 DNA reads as TGCGCCAGCAGGGGGCAGCGGGAATACGAGCAGTACTTC. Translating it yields CASRGQREYEQYF.

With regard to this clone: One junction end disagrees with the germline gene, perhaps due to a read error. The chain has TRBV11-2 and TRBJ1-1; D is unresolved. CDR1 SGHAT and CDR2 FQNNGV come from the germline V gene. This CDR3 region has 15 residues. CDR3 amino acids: CASRLDVGRNTEAFF. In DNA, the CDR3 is TGTGCCAGCAGGTTAGATGTGGGGAGGAACACTGAAGCTTTCTTT.